Described below is a single TCR beta chain sequence and its context. What it binds is not known. TCRdb's table, derived via immunoSEQ multiplex PCR, lists solely in-frame clones and lacks some. This table holds 650,000 to 800,000 clones, about 90% found once. The data belong to a study of shared clonotypes between healthy human individuals. General study points: Having only a few donors restricted how much genetic and exposure-history diversity was captured. Incomplete sequencing of sorted subsets was indicated by rarefaction despite large depth. The generation probabilities recorded for non-shared clonotypes fell below those of clonotypes shared by all four donors.

The CDR3 is 16 residues long. V dropped 4 bases and J dropped 1 base, with 14 bases sitting between them. Germline CDR1 LNHDA, CDR2 SQIVND (reference sequence). Terminally differentiated effector memory CD45RA+ cells were excluded from the naive CD8 cells, which were CD45RO-negative and positively selected for CCR7. The rearrangement uses TRBV19 and TRBJ2-1; a possible D gene is TRBD1 (6 bases). Sequencing was performed on naive CD8+ T cells sorted from blood. This clonotype originated in a man under 40 in good health. DNA for the CDR3: TGTGCCAGTAGTACCAAGGGGGAGAGGTCCTACAATGAGCAGTTCTTC. Translating it yields CASSTKGERSYNEQFF.